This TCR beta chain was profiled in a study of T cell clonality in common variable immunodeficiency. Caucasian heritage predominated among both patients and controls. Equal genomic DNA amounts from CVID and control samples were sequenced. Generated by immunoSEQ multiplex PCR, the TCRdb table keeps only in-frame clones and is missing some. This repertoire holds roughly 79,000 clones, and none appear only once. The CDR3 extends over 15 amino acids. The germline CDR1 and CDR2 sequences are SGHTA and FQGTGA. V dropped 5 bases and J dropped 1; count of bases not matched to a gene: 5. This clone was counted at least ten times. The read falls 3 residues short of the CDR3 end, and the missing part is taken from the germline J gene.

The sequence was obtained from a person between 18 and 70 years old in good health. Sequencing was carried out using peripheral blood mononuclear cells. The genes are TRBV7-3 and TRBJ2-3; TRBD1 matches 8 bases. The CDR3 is CASSPPDRGTDTQYF. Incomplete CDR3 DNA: TGTGCCAGCAGCCCTCCGGACAGGGGCACAGATACG.